This T cell receptor beta chain appears in the sequencing data of a study of identical twins. Findings and limits, study-wide: One should note that invariant MAIT and iNKT cells could partly confound zero-insertion analyses. These conclusions were based on statistical analysis (cross-sectional, not following the same donors). Twins' excess sharing was less marked for out-of-frame beta sequences.

Germline CDR1 is SGHNT and CDR2 is YYREEE (reference sequence). The CDR3 loop spans 15 amino acids. Trimming cost V 4 bases and J 7 bases; bases outside gene matches: 9. One entry per CDR3 protein results from TCRdb running MiXCR on the 5' RACE reads. The sample holds around 280,000 distinct CDR3 sequences, roughly 8.6% seen once. Each donor (without exception) was a healthy Caucasian. Only a few counts were recorded for this clonotype. What it recognizes is unknown. These data also featured in a second study, about yellow fever vaccine responses in identical twins.

This receptor was obtained from a young woman in good health. Sequencing input: memory (CD45RO+) T cells sorted from blood. The V gene is TRBV5-4, the J gene TRBJ2-7, with TRBD2 identical over 12 bases. CDR3: CASSLRTSGTQEQYF. In DNA, the CDR3 is TGTGCCAGCAGCCTTCGGACTAGCGGGACGCAAGAGCAGTACTTC. Complete variable domain (other parts from reference TRBV5-4 and TRBJ2-7): ETGVTQSPTHLIKTRGQQVTLRCSSQSGHNTVSWYQQALGQGPQFIFQYYREEENGRGNFPPRFSGLQFPNYSSELNVNALELDDSALYLCASSLRTSGTQEQYFGPGTRLTVT.